The clone carrying this T cell receptor beta chain was seen only once. This CDR3 contains 15 residues. Germline V gives CDR1 MGHDK, CDR2 SYGVNS. Unmatched junction bases numbered 4, after V lost 3 bases and J lost 5 bases. The sample belongs to a study of blood T cell repertoires in COVID-19. Study-level information: Samples of COVID-19 (acute and convalescent) were obtained from the United States, Italy and Spain. PBMCs, B-cell-depleted T cells, or T cells provided the cDNA or gDNA that made up the material.

In the authors' workflow: Cell counts per sample came from amplifying reference gene primers. The data were produced by immunoSEQ multiplex PCR, yet TCRdb's version contains in-frame clones alone and is incomplete. V, J and clone size are those of that table, while D and trimming were read from the DNA. The sample consists of a few hundred thousand clones, approximately 84% of them appearing once. The specimen was peripheral blood. This clonotype was obtained from a man aged 45-65 years who had recovered from COVID-19. The V gene is TRBV25-1, the J gene TRBJ1-4; 9 nucleotides align to TRBD1. In DNA, the CDR3 is TGTGCCAGCAGTGAGCCGACAGGGGGGAATGAAAAACTGTTTTTT. Its protein is CASSEPTGGNEKLFF.